Listed below are T cell receptor beta chains from one sample, sequenced in a study of T-cell reconstitution after alpha-beta-depleted transplantation in children. TCRdb reanalysed the PCR reads using MiXCR and keeps one entry per CDR3 protein. The profile shows around 450,000 distinct CDR3 sequences, approximately 10% of them singletons. The source was PBMCs, collected before TCRalphabeta/CD19-depleted stem cell transplant. The receptors were gathered from a child under 10 years old with inherited bone marrow failure, due to receive a stem cell transplant. CDR3s include the opening cysteine and the closing phenylalanine or tryptophan. Each record gives: D gene, J gene, clone size, V gene, CDR3 protein, CDR3 DNA. A D gene is named only where the DNA matches it firmly. Size is omitted from some rows. Given values are once, few, many or a class for expanded clones.

D gene: NA; J gene: TRBJ1-2; clone size: many; V gene: TRBV15; CDR3 protein: CATSRDRVVGYTF; CDR3 DNA: TGTGCCACCAGCAGAGACAGGGTTGTGGGCTACACCTTC
D gene: NA; J gene: TRBJ2-1; clone size: many; V gene: TRBV9; CDR3 protein: CASSVGRWRDYNEQFF; CDR3 DNA: TGTGCCAGCAGCGTAGGTCGCTGGCGGGACTACAATGAGCAGTTCTTC
D gene: TRBD1; J gene: TRBJ2-2; clone size: NA; V gene: TRBV29-1; CDR3 protein: CSTSGTGNDPNTGELFF; CDR3 DNA: TGCAGCACTTCCGGGACAGGCAACGATCCGAACACCGGGGAGCTGTTTTTT
D gene: NA; J gene: TRBJ1-6; clone size: many; V gene: TRBV7-2; CDR3 protein: CASSLRQADSPLHF; CDR3 DNA: TGTGCCAGCAGCTTGCGGCAGGCTGATTCACCCCTCCACTTT
D gene: NA; J gene: TRBJ1-2; clone size: NA; V gene: TRBV6-5; CDR3 protein: CASSYSRRVAGYTF; CDR3 DNA: TGTGCCAGCAGTTACTCGCGCAGGGTGGCTGGCTACACCTTC
D gene: TRBD1; J gene: TRBJ2-3; clone size: many; V gene: TRBV7-9; CDR3 protein: CASSLEAGGAHTQYF; CDR3 DNA: TGTGCCAGCAGCTTAGAAGCAGGGGGCGCACATACGCAGTATTTT
D gene: NA; J gene: TRBJ2-2; clone size: few; V gene: TRBV24-1; CDR3 protein: CATGPRNTGELFF; CDR3 DNA: TGTGCCACCGGCCCCAGGAACACCGGGGAGCTGTTTTTT
D gene: NA; J gene: TRBJ2-3; clone size: many; V gene: TRBV30; CDR3 protein: CAWEGDTQYF; CDR3 DNA: TGTGCCTGGGAAGGAGATACGCAGTATTTT
D gene: TRBD1; J gene: TRBJ1-2; clone size: NA; V gene: TRBV6-1; CDR3 protein: CASSERTGAGYGYTF; CDR3 DNA: TGTGCCAGCAGTGAGCGGACAGGGGCAGGCTATGGCTACACCTTC
D gene: NA; J gene: TRBJ1-1; clone size: many; V gene: TRBV6-5; CDR3 protein: CASSYETAGEAFF; CDR3 DNA: TGTGCCAGCAGTTACGAGACAGCCGGAGAAGCTTTCTTT
D gene: NA; J gene: TRBJ2-1; clone size: few; V gene: TRBV4-1; CDR3 protein: CASSQGGLSFEQFF; CDR3 DNA: TGCGCCAGCAGCCAAGGTGGACTAAGTTTTGAGCAGTTCTTC
D gene: TRBD2; J gene: TRBJ2-2; clone size: NA; V gene: TRBV10-3; CDR3 protein: CATGLAGVLVTGELFF; CDR3 DNA: TGTGCCACCGGACTAGCGGGAGTGTTGGTCACCGGGGAGCTGTTTTTT
D gene: NA; J gene: TRBJ1-2; clone size: few; V gene: TRBV29-1; CDR3 protein: CSVDGNYGYTF; CDR3 DNA: TGCAGCGTGGACGGAAACTATGGCTACACCTTC
D gene: NA; J gene: TRBJ2-6; clone size: few; V gene: TRBV7-8; CDR3 protein: CASSLVQIHVLTF; CDR3 DNA: TGTGCCAGCAGCTTAGTACAGATCCACGTCCTGACTTTC
D gene: TRBD2; J gene: TRBJ2-5; clone size: many; V gene: TRBV10-3; CDR3 protein: CAISGRAGETQYF; CDR3 DNA: TGTGCCATCAGCGGGAGGGCCGGGGAGACCCAGTACTTC
D gene: NA; J gene: TRBJ1-5; clone size: few; V gene: TRBV20-1; CDR3 protein: CSARDSHWGDQPQHF; CDR3 DNA: TGCAGTGCTAGGGACTCCCACTGGGGGGATCAGCCCCAGCATTTT
D gene: NA; J gene: TRBJ2-3; clone size: few; V gene: TRBV10-3; CDR3 protein: CASKIADPSTDTQYF; CDR3 DNA: TGTGCCTCGAAAATTGCAGACCCTAGCACAGATACGCAGTATTTT
D gene: NA; J gene: TRBJ2-5; clone size: many; V gene: TRBV29-1; CDR3 protein: CSVEGETQYF; CDR3 DNA: TGCAGCGTTGAGGGTGAGACCCAGTACTTC
D gene: NA; J gene: TRBJ2-3; clone size: NA; V gene: TRBV23-1; CDR3 protein: CASSQVADTQYF; CDR3 DNA: TGCGCCAGCAGTCAGGTCGCAGATACGCAGTATTTT
D gene: TRBD1; J gene: TRBJ2-2; clone size: few; V gene: TRBV23-1; CDR3 protein: CASRTPGQAPSNTGELFF; CDR3 DNA: TGCGCCAGCAGGACCCCCGGACAGGCCCCGTCGAACACCGGGGAGCTGTTTTTT
D gene: TRBD1; J gene: TRBJ2-7; clone size: many; V gene: TRBV27; CDR3 protein: CASSMSGGSTYEQYF; CDR3 DNA: TGTGCCAGCAGTATGTCAGGGGGCTCAACCTACGAGCAGTACTTC
D gene: NA; J gene: TRBJ1-2; clone size: NA; V gene: TRBV14; CDR3 protein: CASSHIPWYGYTF; CDR3 DNA: TGTGCCAGCAGCCATATTCCATGGTATGGCTACACCTTC
D gene: NA; J gene: TRBJ1-1; clone size: many; V gene: TRBV4-1; CDR3 protein: CASSQDPRNTEAFF; CDR3 DNA: TGCGCCAGCAGCCAAGATCCCAGGAACACTGAAGCTTTCTTT
D gene: NA; J gene: TRBJ2-7; clone size: NA; V gene: TRBV29-1; CDR3 protein: CSASRPPTYEQYF; CDR3 DNA: TGCAGCGCCTCTCGACCGCCTACCTACGAGCAGTACTTC
D gene: NA; J gene: TRBJ2-5; clone size: few; V gene: TRBV19; CDR3 protein: CASSRQYRETQYF; CDR3 DNA: TGTGCCAGTAGTCGACAGTATCGAGAGACCCAGTACTTC
D gene: TRBD2; J gene: TRBJ2-3; clone size: many; V gene: TRBV11-2; CDR3 protein: CASSLRQTSGRAWATSYTQYF; CDR3 DNA: TGTGCCAGCAGCTTACGACAGACTAGCGGGAGGGCCTGGGCGACAAGTTATACGCAGTATTTT
D gene: NA; J gene: TRBJ2-7; clone size: many; V gene: TRBV12-3/TRBV12-4; CDR3 protein: CASSWTSSYEQYF; CDR3 DNA: TGTGCCAGCAGTTGGACGAGTTCCTACGAGCAGTACTTC
D gene: TRBD1; J gene: TRBJ2-1; clone size: few; V gene: TRBV29-1; CDR3 protein: CSERTGGHNEQFF; CDR3 DNA: TGCAGCGAAAGGACAGGTGGCCACAATGAGCAGTTCTTC
D gene: NA; J gene: TRBJ2-7; clone size: NA; V gene: TRBV20-1; CDR3 protein: CSARGTGPYEQYF; CDR3 DNA: TGCAGTGCTAGGGGGACGGGCCCCTACGAGCAGTACTTC
D gene: NA; J gene: TRBJ2-7; clone size: NA; V gene: TRBV7-2; CDR3 protein: CASSLAVASRYYEQYF; CDR3 DNA: TGTGCCAGCAGCTTAGCGGTGGCTAGCCGCTACTACGAGCAGTACTTC
D gene: NA; J gene: TRBJ1-4; clone size: many; V gene: TRBV20-1; CDR3 protein: CSARRGAGEKLFF; CDR3 DNA: TGCAGTGCCAGGAGGGGGGCAGGTGAAAAACTGTTTTTT
D gene: NA; J gene: TRBJ2-7; clone size: many; V gene: TRBV12-3/TRBV12-4; CDR3 protein: CASSPGHPYEQYF; CDR3 DNA: TGTGCCAGCAGCCCGGGACACCCCTACGAGCAGTACTTC
D gene: TRBD1; J gene: TRBJ2-3; clone size: many; V gene: TRBV10-3; CDR3 protein: CAISGTGYSTDTQYF; CDR3 DNA: TGTGCCATCAGCGGGACAGGGTATAGCACAGATACGCAGTATTTT
D gene: NA; J gene: TRBJ2-1; clone size: many; V gene: TRBV5-1; CDR3 protein: CASSLRLATYNEQFF; CDR3 DNA: TGCGCCAGCAGCTTACGGCTAGCGACATACAATGAGCAGTTCTTC
D gene: TRBD1; J gene: TRBJ1-2; clone size: many; V gene: TRBV16; CDR3 protein: CASSQSPGGLKYGYTF; CDR3 DNA: TGTGCCAGCAGCCAATCACCAGGGGGCCTAAAGTATGGCTACACCTTC
D gene: NA; J gene: TRBJ1-1; clone size: many; V gene: TRBV12-3/TRBV12-4; CDR3 protein: CASSNGGTFF; CDR3 DNA: TGTGCCAGCAGCAACGGGGGAACTTTCTTT
D gene: NA; J gene: TRBJ2-7; clone size: many; V gene: TRBV25-1; CDR3 protein: CASSGPPSYYEQYF; CDR3 DNA: TGTGCCAGCAGTGGGCCACCCTCTTACTACGAGCAGTACTTC
D gene: TRBD1; J gene: TRBJ2-7; clone size: NA; V gene: TRBV28; CDR3 protein: CASSFLDRAYEQYF; CDR3 DNA: TGTGCCAGCAGTTTCTTAGACAGGGCCTACGAGCAGTACTTC
D gene: TRBD1; J gene: TRBJ2-7; clone size: many; V gene: TRBV27; CDR3 protein: CASRMTTRDSSYEQYF; CDR3 DNA: TGTGCCAGCAGAATGACGACCAGGGACAGTTCCTACGAGCAGTACTTC
D gene: NA; J gene: TRBJ1-1; clone size: many; V gene: TRBV20-1; CDR3 protein: CSATAARNTEAFF; CDR3 DNA: TGCAGTGCCACAGCCGCCCGGAACACTGAAGCTTTCTTT
D gene: NA; J gene: TRBJ2-7; clone size: many; V gene: TRBV3-1; CDR3 protein: CASSQDVLDYEQYF; CDR3 DNA: TGTGCCAGCAGCCAAGATGTACTAGACTACGAGCAGTACTTC
D gene: NA; J gene: TRBJ2-7; clone size: few; V gene: TRBV12-3/TRBV12-4; CDR3 protein: CASSLEQVVTYEQYF; CDR3 DNA: TGTGCCAGCAGTTTAGAGCAGGTTGTAACCTACGAGCAGTACTTC
D gene: NA; J gene: TRBJ2-2; clone size: few; V gene: TRBV6-1; CDR3 protein: CASSTLLDTGELFF; CDR3 DNA: TGTGCCAGCAGTACCCTTCTTGATACCGGGGAGCTGTTTTTT